A few counts support the clone carrying this TCR beta chain. These data come from a study of blood T cell repertoires in COVID-19. Using immunoSEQ multiplex PCR, the repertoire was profiled, and TCRdb retains in-frame clones only, with some absent. The sample contains approximately 100,000 clones, around 75% of which appear only once. This CDR3 has 13 amino acids. Germline V gene lookup returns CDR1 SEHNR and CDR2 FQNEAQ (reference sequence). V was pared by 4 bases and J by 8 bases, with 12 bases between. The sequenced sample was peripheral blood. This sequence originates from a human donor with acute or convalescent COVID-19. The donor label of this sample is uncertain. This sequence joins TRBV7-9 and TRBJ1-3; D remains unclear. The CDR3, as DNA: TGTGCCAGCAGCTCAGGTCGCGGGCACACCATATATTTT. Translation: CASSSGRGHTIYF.